This TCR beta chain is from a study of T cell responses to AZD1222 COVID-19 vaccine. In germline, CDR1 is SNHLY, CDR2 FYNNEI. Trimming removed 4 bases at V and 0 bases at J, with 16 bases between. The CDR3 has 16 amino acids. Data came from immunoSEQ multiplex PCR; TCRdb stores just in-frame clones and leaves some out. The profile shows 120,000 to 150,000 clones, about 86% of them singletons. The sequences come from peripheral blood, collected 28 days after the second AZD1222 dose. The receptor's source is an adult who received the AZD1222 COVID-19 vaccine. The J gene is TRBJ2-7, the V gene TRBV2; either TRBD1 or TRBD2 may fit D (5 bases each). CDR3 in amino acids: CASSAPRDGDSYEQYF. Here the CDR3 DNA reads TGTGCCAGCAGTGCCCCCCGGGACGGGGACTCCTACGAGCAGTACTTC.